This T cell receptor (beta chain) was found in a study of blood T cell repertoires in COVID-19. The CDR3 spans 12 residues. V was cut by 6 bases and J by 0 bases, with 9 bases left in between. In germline, CDR1 is SQVTM, CDR2 ANQGSEA. Under the authors' procedure: Estimation of nucleated cell counts relied on the amplification of reference gene primers. The data were produced by immunoSEQ multiplex PCR, yet TCRdb's version contains in-frame clones alone and is incomplete. The DNA gave D and trimming, while V, J and clone size come from that table. The sample holds around 170,000 clones, approximately 88% seen once.

The receptor was derived from a woman in her fifties or sixties with acute or convalescent COVID-19. Sequencing was performed on peripheral blood. This chain uses TRBV29-1 with TRBJ2-7; TRBD2 might be the D (5 bases). The CDR3 region is CSVSGSSYEQYF. CDR3 nucleotide sequence: TGCAGCGTATCTGGGAGCTCCTACGAGCAGTACTTC.